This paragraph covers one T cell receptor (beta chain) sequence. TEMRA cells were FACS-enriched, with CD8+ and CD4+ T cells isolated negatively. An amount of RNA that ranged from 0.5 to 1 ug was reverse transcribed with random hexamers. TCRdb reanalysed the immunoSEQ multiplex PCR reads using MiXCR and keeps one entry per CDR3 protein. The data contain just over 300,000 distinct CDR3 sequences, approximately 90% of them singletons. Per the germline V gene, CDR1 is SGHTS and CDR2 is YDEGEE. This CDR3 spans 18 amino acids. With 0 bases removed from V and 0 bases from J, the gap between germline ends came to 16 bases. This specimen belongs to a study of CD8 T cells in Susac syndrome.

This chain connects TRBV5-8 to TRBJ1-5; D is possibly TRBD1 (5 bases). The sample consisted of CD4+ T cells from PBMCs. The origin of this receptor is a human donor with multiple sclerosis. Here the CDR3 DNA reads TGTGCCAGCAGCTTGGGGACATTTAAGTGGCGTAGCAATCAGCCCCAGCATTTT. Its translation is CASSLGTFKWRSNQPQHF.